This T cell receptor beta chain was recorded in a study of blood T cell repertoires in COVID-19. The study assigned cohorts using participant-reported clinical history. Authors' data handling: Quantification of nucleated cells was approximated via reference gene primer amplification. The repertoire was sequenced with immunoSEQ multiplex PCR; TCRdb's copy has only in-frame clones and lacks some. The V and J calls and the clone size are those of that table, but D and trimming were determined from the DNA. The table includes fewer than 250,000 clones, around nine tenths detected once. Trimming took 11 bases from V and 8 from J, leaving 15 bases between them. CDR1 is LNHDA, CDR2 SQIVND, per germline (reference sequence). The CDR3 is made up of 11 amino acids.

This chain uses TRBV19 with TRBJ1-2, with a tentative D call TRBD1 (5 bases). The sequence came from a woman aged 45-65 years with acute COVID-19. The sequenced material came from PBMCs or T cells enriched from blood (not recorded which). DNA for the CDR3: TGTGCCTCTCAGGGAGGGGACGGCTACACCTTC. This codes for CASQGGDGYTF. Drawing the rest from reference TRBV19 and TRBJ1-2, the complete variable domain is DGGITQSPKYLFRKEGQNVTLSCEQNLNHDAMYWYRQDPGQGLRLIYYSQIVNDFQKGDIAEGYSVSREKKESFPLTVTSAQKNPTAFYLCASQGGDGYTFGSGTRLTVV.